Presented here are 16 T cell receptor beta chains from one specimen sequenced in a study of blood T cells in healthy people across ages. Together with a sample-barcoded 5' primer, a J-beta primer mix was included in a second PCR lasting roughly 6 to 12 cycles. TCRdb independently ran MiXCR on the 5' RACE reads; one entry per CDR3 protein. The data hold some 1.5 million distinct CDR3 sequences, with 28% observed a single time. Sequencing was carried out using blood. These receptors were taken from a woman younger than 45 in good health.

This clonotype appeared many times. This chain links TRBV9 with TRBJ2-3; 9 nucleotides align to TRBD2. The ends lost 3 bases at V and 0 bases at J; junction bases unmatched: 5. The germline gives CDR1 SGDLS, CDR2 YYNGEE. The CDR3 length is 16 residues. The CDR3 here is CASSDTSGSSTDTQYF. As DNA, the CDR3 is TGTGCCAGCAGCGACACTAGCGGGTCTAGCACAGATACGCAGTATTTT.

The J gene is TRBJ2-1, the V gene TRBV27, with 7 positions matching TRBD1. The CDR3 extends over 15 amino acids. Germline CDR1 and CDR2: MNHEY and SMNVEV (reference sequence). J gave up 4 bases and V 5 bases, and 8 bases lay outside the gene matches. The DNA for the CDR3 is TGTGCCAGCAGTCCACGGGGACAGACTTACAATGAGCAGTTCTTC. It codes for CASSPRGQTYNEQFF.

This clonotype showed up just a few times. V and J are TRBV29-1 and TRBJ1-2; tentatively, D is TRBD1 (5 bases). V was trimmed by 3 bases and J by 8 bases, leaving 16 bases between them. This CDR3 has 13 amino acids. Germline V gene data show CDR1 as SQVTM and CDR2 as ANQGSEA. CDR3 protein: CSVEVGQAGGYTF. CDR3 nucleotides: TGCAGCGTTGAGGTGGGGCAGGCTGGGGGCTACACCTTC.

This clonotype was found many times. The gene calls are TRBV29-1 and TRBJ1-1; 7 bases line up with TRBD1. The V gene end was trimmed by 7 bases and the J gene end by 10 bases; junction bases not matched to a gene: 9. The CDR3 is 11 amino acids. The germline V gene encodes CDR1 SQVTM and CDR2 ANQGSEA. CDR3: CSARQGNLAFF. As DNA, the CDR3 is TGCAGCGCCCGACAGGGAAATTTAGCTTTCTTT.

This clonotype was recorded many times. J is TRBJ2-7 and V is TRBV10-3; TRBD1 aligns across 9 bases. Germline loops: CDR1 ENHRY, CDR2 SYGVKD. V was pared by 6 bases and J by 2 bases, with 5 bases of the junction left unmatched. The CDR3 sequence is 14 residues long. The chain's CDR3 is CAISRTGAAYEQYF. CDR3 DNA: TGTGCCATCAGCCGGACAGGGGCGGCCTACGAGCAGTACTTC.

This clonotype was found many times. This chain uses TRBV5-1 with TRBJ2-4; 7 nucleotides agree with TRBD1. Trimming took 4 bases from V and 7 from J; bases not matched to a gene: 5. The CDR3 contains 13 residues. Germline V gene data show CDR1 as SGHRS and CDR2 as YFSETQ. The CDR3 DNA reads TGCGCCAGCAGCACCGGACAGGCGAACATTCAGTACTTC. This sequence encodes CASSTGQANIQYF.

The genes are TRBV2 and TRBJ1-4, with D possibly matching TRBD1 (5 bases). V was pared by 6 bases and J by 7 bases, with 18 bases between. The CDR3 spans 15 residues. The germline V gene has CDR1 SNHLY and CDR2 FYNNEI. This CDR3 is CASSLMESRGEKLFF. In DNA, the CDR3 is TGTGCCAGCAGCCTAATGGAATCGAGGGGTGAAAAACTGTTTTTT.

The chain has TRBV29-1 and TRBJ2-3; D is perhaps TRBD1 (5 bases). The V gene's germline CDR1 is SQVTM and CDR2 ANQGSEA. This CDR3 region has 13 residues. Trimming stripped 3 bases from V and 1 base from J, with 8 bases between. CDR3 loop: CSVEGQGTDTQYF. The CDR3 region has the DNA TGCAGCGTTGAGGGGCAGGGCACAGATACGCAGTATTTT.

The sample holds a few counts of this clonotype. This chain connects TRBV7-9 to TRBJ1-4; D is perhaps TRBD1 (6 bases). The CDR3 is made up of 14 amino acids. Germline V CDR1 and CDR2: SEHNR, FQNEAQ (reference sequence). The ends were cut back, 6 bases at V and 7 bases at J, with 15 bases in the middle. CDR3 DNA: TGTGCCAGCAGTTTGGGGGGGCAGGTTGAAAAACTGTTTTTT. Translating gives CASSLGGQVEKLFF.

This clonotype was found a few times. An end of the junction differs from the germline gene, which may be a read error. The CDR3 sequence is CTSSRGVQETQYF. For the CDR3, the DNA is TGTACCAGCAGCAGAGGAGTCCAAGAGACCCAGTACTTC. J is TRBJ2-5 and V is TRBV5-6; D is ambiguous. The CDR3 runs 13 residues. Per germline, CDR1 SGHDT and CDR2 YYEEEE.

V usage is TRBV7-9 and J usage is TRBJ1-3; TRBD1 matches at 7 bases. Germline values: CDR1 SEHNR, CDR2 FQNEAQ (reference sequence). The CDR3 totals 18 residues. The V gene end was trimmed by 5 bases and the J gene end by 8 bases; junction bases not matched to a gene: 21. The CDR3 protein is CASSRRGRGSSRSDTIYF. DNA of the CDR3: TGTGCCAGCAGCCGGCGGGGCAGGGGGAGTTCTCGGAGCGACACCATATATTTT. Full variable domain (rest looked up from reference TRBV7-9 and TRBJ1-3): DTGVSQNPRHKITKRGQNVTFRCDPISEHNRLYWYRQTLGQGPEFLTYFQNEAQLEKSRLLSDRFSAERPKGSFSTLEIQRTEQGDSAMYLCASSRRGRGSSRSDTIYFGEGSWLTVV.

CDR3 amino acids: CASSSRGPRATQYF. The CDR3 nucleotides read TGTGCCAGCAGCTCCCGTGGGCCTCGCGCGACCCAGTACTTC. V and J are TRBV11-3 and TRBJ2-5; D gene unclear. Germline values: CDR1 SGHNT, CDR2 YENEEA. The CDR3 covers 14 residues. The germline V and J ends were trimmed by 4 bases and 7 bases, with 16 bases remaining between them.

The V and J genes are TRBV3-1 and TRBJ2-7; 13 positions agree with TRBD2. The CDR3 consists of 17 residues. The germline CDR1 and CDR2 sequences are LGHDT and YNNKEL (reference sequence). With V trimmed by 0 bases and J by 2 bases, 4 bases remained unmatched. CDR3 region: CASSQELGLAGAYEQYF. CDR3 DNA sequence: TGTGCCAGCAGCCAAGAATTAGGACTAGCGGGGGCCTACGAGCAGTACTTC.

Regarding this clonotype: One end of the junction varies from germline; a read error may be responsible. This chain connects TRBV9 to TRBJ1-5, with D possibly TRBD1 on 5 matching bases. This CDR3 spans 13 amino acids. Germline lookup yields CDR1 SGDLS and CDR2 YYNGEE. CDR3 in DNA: TGTGCCAGCAGTGTAGGGGAGGGTGGCCCCCAGCATTTT. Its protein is CASSVGEGGPQHF.

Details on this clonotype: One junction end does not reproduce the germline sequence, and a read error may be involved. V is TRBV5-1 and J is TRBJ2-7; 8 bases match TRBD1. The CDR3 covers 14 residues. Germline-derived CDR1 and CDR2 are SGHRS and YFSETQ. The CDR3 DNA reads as TGCGCCGGCAGCCCCGGACAGGGTCGCGACGAGCAGTACTTC. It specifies CAGSPGQGRDEQYF.

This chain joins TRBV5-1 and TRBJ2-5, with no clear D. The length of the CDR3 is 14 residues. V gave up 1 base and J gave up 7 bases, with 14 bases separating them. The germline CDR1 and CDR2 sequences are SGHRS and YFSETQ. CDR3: CASSLSPGSGTQYF. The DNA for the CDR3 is TGCGCCAGCAGCTTGTCCCCAGGTTCAGGGACCCAGTACTTC. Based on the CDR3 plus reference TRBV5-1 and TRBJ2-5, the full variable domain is KAGVTQTPRYLIKTRGQQVTLSCSPISGHRSVSWYQQTPGQGLQFLFEYFSETQRNKGNFPGRFSGRQFSNSRSEMNVSTLELGDSALYLCASSLSPGSGTQYFGPGTRLLVL.